This T cell receptor beta chain stems from a study of response to subunit inactivated influenza vaccine (dated by TCRdb to the late 2010s). Regarding the complete study: To follow how T cells responded to a trivalent subunit inactivated influenza vaccine, the researchers relied on deep quantitative profiling of the T cell receptor repertoire.

Library creation used RT-PCR. TCRdb shows the sequencer as Illumina HiSeq 2500. The public reads were run again by TCRdb, first through fastp at Q25 and then through MiXCR, and only productive beta chains were kept. For every CDR3 protein sequence, its rows merge into one entry that carries the most common genes and DNA. Here the sample has approximately 160,000 distinct CDR3 sequences; roughly a tenth occur a single time. The top ten constitute roughly 36% of the sample. Here is what the overall study found, with its caveats: The authors proposed that each seasonal influenza vaccination may bring in only a limited number of new T cells.

On this clonotype itself: The clone's antigen remains unknown. Base qualities are missing; no much larger clone stands one base away.

This specimen consisted of CD8+ T cells sorted from PBMCs, obtained around 25 months after vaccination. This sequence originates from a man between 50 and 75 years old who received an inactivated influenza vaccine. Donor details come from another sample of the same person, matched by shared clones.

The CDR3 here reads CASSPGGTVEQFF. The sequenced DNA is TGTGCCAGCAGTCCGGGTGGGACGGTTGAGCAGTTCTTC. The sequence joins TRBV27 to TRBJ2-1; the D gene assignment is perhaps TRBD1 or TRBD2, with each matching 5 bases. The germline V gene (reference sequence) provides CDR1 MNHEY and CDR2 SMNVEV. The CDR3 holds 13 amino acids from the cysteine to the phenylalanine. Here the CDR3 DNA is all that survives: 39 bases in frame from base 1. V is clipped by 5 bases and J by 9 bases, and the sequence between their germline boundaries is 14 bases long.